This T cell receptor beta chain derives from a study of control samples from healthy donors and cancer patients. The CDR3 covers 15 residues. Germline V CDR1 and CDR2: SGHNT, YENEEA. The V end lost 5 bases, the J end lost 6 bases, and 18 bases lay between the germline ends. Only in-frame clones appear in the TCRdb table, and some are missing; sequencing was by immunoSEQ multiplex PCR. The data hold roughly 150,000 clones, with about 90% observed a single time. The sequenced sample consisted of blood. The gene calls are TRBV11-3 and TRBJ2-3; D assignment may be TRBD1 or TRBD2 (6 bases each). This clonotype was obtained from a man between 18 and 29 years old in good health. The CDR3 bases are TGTGCCAGCAGCGCGGGCGGGACACCTGGGGATACGCAGTATTTT. This encodes CASSAGGTPGDTQYF. Full variable domain (outside the CDR3, taken from reference TRBV11-3 and TRBJ2-3): EAGVVQSPRYKIIEKKQPVAFWCNPISGHNTLYWYLQNLGQGPELLIRYENEEAVDDSQLPKDRFSAERLKGVDSTLKIQPAELGDSAVYLCASSAGGTPGDTQYFGPGTRLTVL.